The 15 T cell receptor beta chains below come from one sample, sequenced in a study of T cells after yellow fever vaccination. TCRdb re-analysed the 5' RACE reads in MiXCR, keeping a single row per CDR3 protein. This repertoire shows hundreds of thousands of distinct CDR3 sequences, 8.7% found once; its top ten account for around 3.3%. The material sequenced was CD4+ T cells sorted from PBMCs, taken 5 days after the yellow fever booster vaccination. The source is a man aged 18 to 29 who received the YFV17D yellow fever vaccine.

The rearrangement links TRBV6-2 or TRBV6-3 to TRBJ2-3; D gene ambiguous. Between the trimmed V and J ends, which lost 7 bases and 2 bases, there was a span of 19 bases. Germline V gene data show CDR1 as MNHEY and CDR2 as SVGEGT. CDR3 length: 16 residues. The CDR3 sequence: CASKKRRPTFTDTQYF. The CDR3 DNA reads TGTGCCAGCAAAAAACGTCGGCCAACGTTCACAGATACGCAGTATTTT.

This clonotype was found many times. V is TRBV9 and J is TRBJ2-4; 8 bases are shared with TRBD1. V dropped 0 bases and J dropped 0; count of bases not matched to a gene: 5. Per the germline V gene, CDR1 is SGDLS and CDR2 is YYNGEE. CDR3 size: 17 residues. The CDR3 nucleotides are TGTGCCAGCAGCGTAGGGTCAGGGGGCCTAGCCAAAAACATTCAGTACTTC. It specifies CASSVGSGGLAKNIQYF.

This rearrangement joins TRBV5-8 to TRBJ2-5, with 9 bases aligning to TRBD1. This CDR3 spans 16 amino acids. Trimming cost V 4 bases and J 1 base; bases outside gene matches: 8. Germline CDR1 reads SGHTS; CDR2 reads YDEGEE. In DNA, the CDR3 is TGTGCCAGCAGCGGCGTGACGGACAGGGGCCAAGAGACCCAGTACTTC. It codes for CASSGVTDRGQETQYF.

This clonotype was seen only a few times. The CDR3 DNA reads TGTGCCAGCAGTCCAGGCAGGGCGGGTAATGAAAAACTGTTTTTT. Its protein is CASSPGRAGNEKLFF. The chain couples TRBV12-3 or TRBV12-4 to TRBJ1-4; possibly TRBD1 for D (5 bases). The germline V and J ends were trimmed by 5 bases and 4 bases, with 14 bases remaining between them. The CDR3 has 15 residues.

V is TRBV20-1 and J is TRBJ2-3; D possibly corresponds to TRBD1 (6 bases). The CDR3 loop spans 14 amino acids. V lost 0 bases, J lost 1 base, and 8 bases lay in between. Germline CDR1 DFQATT, CDR2 SNEGSKA (reference sequence). The CDR3 here is CSARDHRGTDTQYF. The CDR3 coding sequence is TGCAGTGCTAGAGATCACAGGGGCACAGATACGCAGTATTTT.

V and J are TRBV7-2 and TRBJ2-7; D is possibly TRBD2 (5 bases). The germline V gene has CDR1 SGHTA and CDR2 FQGNSA. Trimming shortened V by 6 bases and J by 1 base, and 16 bases separated the two germline ends. There are 15 residues in the CDR3. In DNA, the CDR3 is TGTGCCAGCAGTTCCTCATGGACTGTATCCTACGAGCAGTACTTC. This encodes CASSSSWTVSYEQYF.

CDR3 region: CSAKKLAGVYEQYV. The CDR3 DNA reads TGCAGTGCAAAGAAACTAGCGGGGGTCTACGAGCAGTACGTC. The J gene is TRBJ2-7, the V gene TRBV20-1; 11 nucleotides line up with TRBD2. The CDR3 extends over 14 amino acids. V lost 6 bases to trimming and J lost 3 bases; unmatched junction nucleotides: 7. Germline V CDR1 and CDR2: DFQATT, SNEGSKA (reference sequence).

The chain recombines TRBV5-4 with TRBJ2-3; D not resolved. V lost 4 bases, J lost 6 bases, and 12 bases lay in between. The CDR3 covers 13 residues. In germline, CDR1 is SGHNT, CDR2 YYREEE (reference sequence). The CDR3: CASSGPGGDTQYF. CDR3 in DNA: TGTGCCAGCAGCGGACCCGGTGGGGATACGCAGTATTTT.

This clonotype was counted a few times. This chain connects TRBV12-3 or TRBV12-4 to TRBJ2-2, with D possibly matching TRBD2 (5 bases). The CDR3 spans 16 residues. V lost 7 bases and J lost 3, with 18 bases in between. CDR3 coding DNA: TGTGCCAGCATCGACGAGGGATGGGAGCACACCGGGGAGCTGTTTTTT. Translated, it gives CASIDEGWEHTGELFF.

This clonotype was seen a handful of times. The chain employs TRBV20-1 and TRBJ1-2; D might be TRBD1 (5 bases). Germline V gene lookup returns CDR1 DFQATT and CDR2 SNEGSKA (reference sequence). The CDR3 length is 13 residues. Trimming stripped 5 bases from V and 2 bases from J, with 12 bases between. The chain's CDR3 is CSAPLRGNYGYTF. CDR3 nucleotides: TGCAGTGCTCCCCTCCGGGGGAACTATGGCTACACCTTC.

The chain has TRBV7-9 and TRBJ2-1, with TRBD2 matching over 11 bases. Trimming removed 7 bases from V and 0 bases from J; junction bases left unmatched: 11. Germline CDR1 is SEHNR and CDR2 is FQNEAQ (reference sequence). This CDR3 spans 18 amino acids. DNA for the CDR3: TGTGCCAGCACCCCGACCTTAGCGGGGGGGCCCTCCTACAATGAGCAGTTCTTC. Amino acids: CASTPTLAGGPSYNEQFF.

The genes are TRBV7-2 and TRBJ2-3, with D possibly called TRBD1 or TRBD2 (5 bases each). V was trimmed by 0 bases and J by 1 base, leaving 11 bases between them. The CDR3 is made up of 16 amino acids. Germline CDR1 is SGHTA and CDR2 is FQGNSA. CDR3 DNA sequence: TGTGCCAGCAGCTTAGCCCCGGGACGCCGCACAGATACGCAGTATTTT. Translation: CASSLAPGRRTDTQYF.

The rearrangement uses TRBV28 and TRBJ2-7; no definite D call. Trimming stripped 3 bases from V and 7 bases from J, with 10 bases between. The CDR3 is made up of 12 amino acids. CDR1 and CDR2 (germline): MDHEN, SYDVKM. Written as DNA, the CDR3 is TGTGCCAGCAGTTTGGGTTTCGGGGAGCAGTACGTC. Translated, it gives CASSLGFGEQYV.

This clonotype was observed a few times. The V gene is TRBV6-2 or TRBV6-3, the J gene TRBJ1-5, with 8 bases identical to TRBD1. The CDR3 spans 18 residues. Losses at the gene ends were 6 bases for V and 5 bases for J; bases not matched to a gene: 18. Germline V gene sequence: CDR1 MNHEY, CDR2 SVGEGT. The CDR3 DNA reads as TGTGCCAGCAGACCTGATGGACAGGGCGAGTCCTGGGATCAGCCCCAGCATTTT. Translating it yields CASRPDGQGESWDQPQHF.

The chain has TRBV4-2 and TRBJ2-1; 7 positions agree with TRBD1. The ends lost 4 bases at V and 0 bases at J; junction bases unmatched: 6. In germline, CDR1 is LGHNA, CDR2 YNFKEQ. The CDR3 extends over 16 amino acids. The CDR3 DNA is TGTGCCAGCAGCCCCCACAGGGGCGACTCCTACAATGAGCAGTTCTTC. Encoded protein: CASSPHRGDSYNEQFF.